The 2 T cell receptor beta chains presented below share a single source sample, sequenced in a study of regulatory T cells in long-lasting Graves disease. Construction of TCR beta libraries relied on iRepertoire HTBI primers and on Arm-PCR targeting CDR3 regions. TCRdb itself ran the multiplex PCR reads through MiXCR, one entry per CDR3 protein. Found here are roughly 500,000 distinct CDR3 sequences, about 20% of them singletons; the top ten hold 7% to 9.5%. Time point specified: persistent/refractory GD, antithyroid drugs over 5 years with positive TRAb. Isolated PBMC RNA provided the starting material for the TCR library. Sequenced material: peripheral blood mononuclear cells (PBMCs), taken when the disease was refractory, from a patient treated with antithyroid drugs. The receptors derive from a female donor with Graves disease.

The chain employs TRBV27 and TRBJ1-1; D perhaps matches TRBD1 (5 bases). V lost 7 bases, J lost 4 bases, and 13 bases lay in between. The CDR3 has 13 amino acids. Looked up from germline, CDR1 is MNHEY and CDR2 is SMNVEV (reference sequence). The chain's CDR3 is CASTYARGTEAFF. The CDR3 DNA sequence: TGTGCCAGCACTTACGCTAGGGGCACTGAAGCTTTCTTT.

This clonotype was detected only a few times. The rearrangement uses TRBV14 and TRBJ1-5, with 8 bases matching TRBD1. Looked up from germline, CDR1 is SGHDN and CDR2 is FVKESK. This CDR3 has 14 amino acids. V dropped 3 bases and J dropped 5; count of bases not matched to a gene: 3. In DNA, the CDR3 is TGTGCCAGCAGCCAGGACAGGGAAGATCAGCCCCAGCATTTT. It yields the protein CASSQDREDQPQHF.